This is a list of T cell receptor beta chains from one sample in a study of T cell changes during pregnancy in multiple sclerosis. Clones were sequenced by immunoSEQ multiplex PCR, and TCRdb holds only the in-frame ones, with some missing. The sample records 25,000 to 35,000 clones, 89% being singletons. The source material was CD8+ T cells from peripheral blood mononuclear cells, sampled in the second trimester of pregnancy. These receptors originate from a female donor with multiple sclerosis, enrolled in a pregnancy study. The CDR3 runs from the conserved cysteine through the conserved F or W. D genes are given only for firm matches.

V: TRBV27; D: TRBD2; CDR3: CASSLGLAGDYEQYF
V: TRBV7-9; D: TRBD2; CDR3: CASSFGTTGSTDTQYF
V: TRBV6-1; D: NA; CDR3: CASSEVLATDTQYF
V: TRBV7-6; D: TRBD2; CDR3: CASSLASAGGIDEQFF
V: TRBV27; D: NA; CDR3: CASSLSGRFSSPLHF
V: TRBV4-3; D: NA; CDR3: CASSQDQAEDEKLFF
V: TRBV19; D: TRBD2; CDR3: CASSIAASGQETQYF
V: TRBV7-3; D: NA; CDR3: CASSLLHGDTQYF
V: TRBV19; D: TRBD2; CDR3: CASSIGLAVQETQYF
V: TRBV28; D: NA; CDR3: CASSSSGWNTDTQYF
V: TRBV7-2; D: NA; CDR3: CASSSVKRGFYNSPLHF
V: TRBV10-3; D: NA; CDR3: CAISDRGLGQETQYF
V: TRBV5-4; D: TRBD2; CDR3: CASSLFRGLAGADTQYF
V: TRBV5-4; D: TRBD1; CDR3: CASSWGDRVNYGYTF
V: TRBV7-9; D: NA; CDR3: CASSPRSGSYEQYF
V: TRBV7-3; D: NA; CDR3: CASSPSSAGLRAVQFF
V: TRBV6-4; D: NA; CDR3: CASSDSGTTGELFF
V: TRBV5-6; D: NA; CDR3: CASSWGQAYEQYF
V: TRBV28; D: TRBD1; CDR3: CASSFNPLTGVPEQYF
V: TRBV19; D: TRBD2; CDR3: CASSTGGRGNEQLF
V: TRBV6-1; D: TRBD1; CDR3: CASQTGEANIQYF
V: TRBV4-1; D: NA; CDR3: CASSQSPTYEQYF
V: TRBV6-5; D: NA; CDR3: CASSYPTDRANTEAFF
V: TRBV30; D: NA; CDR3: CAWSVQGYQPQHF
V: TRBV4-1; D: NA; CDR3: CASSPEPGGYNGYTF
V: TRBV28; D: NA; CDR3: CASSFRAQGVYEQYF